This T cell receptor beta chain was captured in a study of circulating CD8 cells and anti-PD-1 response in melanoma. Study overall: Response groups: complete/partial responders versus stable/progressive non-responders. Study conclusions and caveats: Generally, no replicate experiments were performed. Published repertoire comparisons used only baseline and M1 samples from a small cohort with few responders. Diversity ranked highest in DNEG and lowest in TIGIT subsets.

Sorting of live CD3+CD8+TCRalphabeta+ cells by PD-1 and/or TIGIT gave four subsets. The QIAseq Immune Repertoire TCR panel built the libraries from roughly 16 ng of total RNA. TCRdb re-analysed the reads in MiXCR, keeping a single row per CDR3 protein. The data show roughly 1,400 distinct CDR3 sequences, with more than 8% seen just once and 5% to 7% held by the top ten. CDR3 length: 15 amino acids. Between the trimmed V and J ends, which lost 1 base and 4 bases, there was a span of 11 bases. The germline V gene encodes CDR1 SNHLY and CDR2 FYNNEI. This clonotype is classed as medium-sized (0.01 to 0.1%). Its antigen is unidentified.

This TCR derives from a human donor with melanoma. This sample comprised CD8+ T cells from PBMCs, obtained at baseline or after one month of anti-PD-1 therapy (not recorded which). V and J are TRBV2 and TRBJ1-3; no reliable D call. CDR3 coding DNA: TGTGCCAGCAGTGAAGGTCGGGGTGAAGGAAACACCATATATTTT. It is translated as CASSEGRGEGNTIYF.